A selection of T cell receptor beta chains follows, all from one sample in a study of blood T cell repertoires in COVID-19. Profiled with immunoSEQ multiplex PCR; TCRdb holds only in-frame clones, not every one. This sample has about 31,000 clones, with roughly 87% found just once. Material for sequencing was peripheral blood. These receptors were obtained from a man aged 60 to 69 with COVID-19, enrolled during active disease. Each CDR3 is given with its conserved first and last residue.

CDR3,J,V
CASGQGAYEQYF,TRBJ2-7,TRBV5-1
CASSSRGGGNQPQHF,TRBJ1-5,TRBV28
CASSSTTGGGQPQHF,TRBJ1-5,TRBV6-5
CASSRLAGGPEQYF,TRBJ2-7,TRBV14
CASDRSYSGANVLTF,TRBJ2-6,TRBV2
CASSLDTHEKLFF,TRBJ1-4,TRBV7-2
CASGGDGVQPQHF,TRBJ1-5,TRBV9
CASSAAPSGDTQYF,TRBJ2-3,TRBV5-1
CASSSAGRNYGYTF,TRBJ1-2,TRBV5-5
CASRLRLAGTYEQYF,TRBJ2-7,TRBV10-1
CASSIGLLSGYTF,TRBJ1-2,TRBV19
CASSSSGSSSDTQYF,TRBJ2-3,TRBV11-3
CASSQTGQGLSNEKLFF,TRBJ1-4,TRBV14
CASSSGSGRTYEQYF,TRBJ2-7,TRBV5-1
CASSEYRNTEAFF,TRBJ1-1,TRBV25-1
CASSPSDRPYSGNTIYF,TRBJ1-3,TRBV19
CASSLMEQGLGQPQHF,TRBJ1-5,TRBV28
CSVGARGEAFF,TRBJ1-1,TRBV29-1
CASSPVGGRNSPLHF,TRBJ1-6,TRBV7-2
CASSPMWSSGRTDTQYF,TRBJ2-3,TRBV11-2
CASSLEAGADTQYF,TRBJ2-3,TRBV11-3
CASSQSPPSVDTDTQYF,TRBJ2-3,TRBV4-2
CAIGRRNTEAFF,TRBJ1-1,TRBV2
CASGGQPNYGYTF,TRBJ1-2,TRBV23-1
CASSEAGTGAEKLFF,TRBJ1-4,TRBV5-1
CAWSPPRTSGRDNEQFF,TRBJ2-1,TRBV30
CASSLSRYEQYF,TRBJ2-7,TRBV11-2
CASSPAHSQETQYF,TRBJ2-5,TRBV18
CASSRRIRDRVYSYEQYF,TRBJ2-7,TRBV7-8
CASSVGGRYTEAFF,TRBJ1-1,TRBV28
CASRKRETTGNEQFF,TRBJ2-1,TRBV4-1
CASTQLAGVGETQYF,TRBJ2-5,TRBV6-5
CASSITGKETQYF,TRBJ2-5,TRBV19
CASSLKGTNGYTF,TRBJ1-2,TRBV27
CASTGGANEKLFF,TRBJ1-4,TRBV28
CASRGGGPYNEQFF,TRBJ2-1,TRBV27
CASSSQGPGTEAFF,TRBJ1-1,TRBV2
CASSRLAGGRYEQYF,TRBJ2-7,TRBV28
CASSLNTDTQYF,TRBJ2-3,TRBV6-5
CAWSVRDNQPQHF,TRBJ1-5,TRBV30
CARGPVHGGAQETQYF,TRBJ2-5,TRBV2
CASSLGQGQGTEAFF,TRBJ1-1,TRBV5-1
CASSPPGAGALYEQYF,TRBJ2-7,TRBV18
CASSLDRAGVNEQYF,TRBJ2-7,TRBV5-1
CASSVSGRDGDGYTF,TRBJ1-2,TRBV7-9
CASSYSGGAAKNIQYF,TRBJ2-4,TRBV6-5
CASSQGTGPQETQYF,TRBJ2-5,TRBV7-7